Below, 31 T cell receptor beta chains from the same sample are listed, as sequenced in a study of cytomegalovirus exposure and HLA in healthy donors. Assay: immunoSEQ multiplex PCR; the TCRdb copy retains only in-frame clones and omits some. The data show some 140,000 clones, just under 90% seen once. The sample was PBMCs. The receptors were sampled from a young woman in good health and CMV-seropositive.

The gene calls are TRBV11-2 and TRBJ2-4; tentative D call: TRBD1 (5 bases). CDR3 length equals 14 residues. The V end lost 4 bases, the J end lost 9 bases, and 16 bases lay between the germline ends. CDR1 and CDR2 from the germline V gene are SGHAT and FQNNGV. The CDR3 coding sequence is TGTGCCAGCAGCTCTACCCGGGCCCAGGGCATTCAGTACTTC. Amino acids: CASSSTRAQGIQYF.

The chain joins TRBV5-4 to TRBJ2-7; D is uncertain. Trimming removed 4 bases at V and 4 bases at J, with 15 bases between. Germline V gene data show CDR1 as SGHNT and CDR2 as YYREEE (reference sequence). The CDR3 covers 14 residues. DNA for the CDR3: TGTGCCAGCAGCATGGACCAACATTTTTACGAGCAGTACTTC. Translation: CASSMDQHFYEQYF.

This clone was observed a few times. The chain carries TRBV28 and TRBJ2-7; TRBD1 might be the D (7 bases). Between the trimmed V and J ends, which lost 6 bases and 3 bases, there was a span of 15 bases. This CDR3 is built from 14 residues. Germline V gives CDR1 MDHEN, CDR2 SYDVKM. The CDR3: CASRRQGGFYEQYF. CDR3 bases: TGTGCCAGCAGACGACAGGGAGGCTTCTACGAGCAGTACTTC.

CDR3 sequence: CASSVGTGVSQETQYF. The CDR3 DNA reads TGTGCCAGCAGCGTAGGGACAGGGGTGAGCCAAGAGACCCAGTACTTC. This chain uses TRBV9 with TRBJ2-5; TRBD1 aligns across 9 bases. The CDR3 runs 16 residues. Per germline, CDR1 SGDLS and CDR2 YYNGEE. With 0 bases clipped from V and 1 base from J, the junction kept 4 bases outside the gene matches.

This clone has just a few counts. The rearrangement links TRBV28 to TRBJ2-7; 8 bases are shared with TRBD1. This CDR3 is built from 12 residues. CDR1 and CDR2 from the germline V gene are MDHEN and SYDVKM. V lost 2 bases, J lost 9 bases, and 3 bases stayed unmatched. The CDR3 DNA is TGTGCCAGCAGTTTACAGGGGGCGCGGCAGTACTTC. Residues: CASSLQGARQYF. Filled out from reference TRBV28 and TRBJ2-7, the complete variable domain reads DVKVTQSSRYLVKRTGEKVFLECVQDMDHENMFWYRQDPGLGLRLIYFSYDVKMKEKGDIPEGYSVSREKKERFSLILESASTNQTSMYLCASSLQGARQYFGPGTRLTVT.

V is TRBV15 and J is TRBJ2-7; 8 positions agree with TRBD1. CDR3 size: 16 residues. The V gene end was trimmed by 3 bases and the J gene end by 3 bases; junction bases not matched to a gene: 10. CDR1 and CDR2 from the germline V gene are LNHNV and YYDKDF (reference sequence). Written as DNA, the CDR3 is TGTGCCACCAGCAGGGCCGCCGGGACAGGTATCTACGAGCAGTACTTC. It is translated as CATSRAAGTGIYEQYF.

The rearrangement joins TRBV2 to TRBJ1-1; 7 bases line up with TRBD1. Trimming cost V 6 bases and J 1 base; bases outside gene matches: 5. The CDR3 length is 14 residues. In germline, CDR1 is SNHLY, CDR2 FYNNEI. The CDR3 here is CASRQGTQNTEAFF. The CDR3 DNA follows: TGTGCCAGCAGACAGGGGACCCAGAACACTGAAGCTTTCTTT.

V is TRBV5-6 and J is TRBJ1-2; D is unresolved. Germline V gene sequence: CDR1 SGHDT, CDR2 YYEEEE. The CDR3 spans 14 residues. Trimming took off 0 bases at V and 5 bases at J, with 11 bases between the two ends. CDR3 sequence (DNA): TGTGCCAGCAGCTTGGCCGTCGAGATTTATGGCTACACCTTC. Protein sequence: CASSLAVEIYGYTF.

CDR3 coding DNA: TGTGCCAGCAGTGAAACCGGGACAGGCCACAAAAACATTCAGTACTTC. Translated: CASSETGTGHKNIQYF. The chain has TRBV6-1 and TRBJ2-4; 8 positions agree with TRBD1. V lost 2 bases and J lost 3; bases outside the gene matches: 6. The CDR3 is 16 amino acids. Germline V gene data show CDR1 as MNHNS and CDR2 as SASEGT.

The chain's CDR3 is CASSLQPPGWEGEKLFF. The CDR3 DNA follows: TGCGCCAGCAGCTTACAACCGCCAGGGTGGGAGGGTGAAAAACTGTTTTTT. The rearrangement links TRBV5-1 to TRBJ1-4, with a tentative D call TRBD1 (5 bases). This CDR3 is 17 amino acids long. From germline, CDR1 is SGHRS and CDR2 YFSETQ. Trimming removed 2 bases at V and 7 bases at J, with 21 bases between.

This sequence joins TRBV5-6 and TRBJ2-2; D possibly corresponds to TRBD2 (5 bases). This CDR3 is built from 14 residues. CDR1 SGHDT and CDR2 YYEEEE come from the germline V gene. The V end lost 0 bases, the J end lost 7 bases, and 10 bases lay between the germline ends. CDR3 sequence (DNA): TGTGCCAGCAGCTTGGGGTACGGAGGCGGGGAGCTGTTTTTT. This gives the protein CASSLGYGGGELFF.

V and J are TRBV10-3 and TRBJ1-1; 8 nucleotides match TRBD1. Germline loops: CDR1 ENHRY, CDR2 SYGVKD. This CDR3 spans 14 amino acids. V shed 0 bases, J shed 9 bases, and the junction held 6 bases outside the gene matches. CDR3 nucleotide sequence: TGTGCCATCAGTGAGTCGGACAGGGACACACAAGCTTTCTTT. It is translated as CAISESDRDTQAFF.

Written as DNA, the CDR3 is TGTGCCAGCAGTGTCCGGACAGGGTCGGGGGGCGAGCAGTACTTC. Amino acid sequence: CASSVRTGSGGEQYF. The rearrangement joins TRBV6-1 to TRBJ2-7; perhaps TRBD1 as D (8 bases). V was pared by 4 bases and J by 6 bases, with 19 bases between. The CDR3 consists of 15 residues. Germline CDR1 MNHNS, CDR2 SASEGT.

The chain is built from TRBV19 and TRBJ2-5, with D possibly matching TRBD2 (5 bases). Looked up from germline, CDR1 is LNHDA and CDR2 is SQIVND (reference sequence). V lost 7 bases, J lost 2 bases, and 14 bases lay in between. The CDR3 loop spans 14 amino acids. CDR3 nucleotides: TGTGCCAGTAACACGGGGTCGGTGCAAGAGACCCAGTACTTC. Protein: CASNTGSVQETQYF.

This clone occurred once. V is TRBV9 and J is TRBJ1-3, with 7 bases that match TRBD1. CDR1 and CDR2 from the germline V gene are SGDLS and YYNGEE. This CDR3 has 16 amino acids. V was clipped by 3 bases and J by 0 bases; unmatched bases: 6. The CDR3 region has the DNA TGTGCCAGCAGCGCTACAGGGGCGTCCTCTGGAAACACCATATATTTT. This translates into CASSATGASSGNTIYF.

V usage is TRBV18 and J usage is TRBJ2-5; 9 positions match TRBD1. This CDR3 region has 16 residues. The germline gives CDR1 KGHSH, CDR2 LQKENI. The trim removed 1 base at V and 0 bases at J, leaving 3 bases unmatched. CDR3: CASSPLGQGNQETQYF. The DNA for the CDR3 is TGTGCCAGCTCACCACTAGGACAGGGGAACCAAGAGACCCAGTACTTC.

This clone has only one observation. The chain links TRBV6-6 to TRBJ2-5; 10 nucleotides agree with TRBD1. V gave up 5 bases and J gave up 2 bases; unmatched junction bases: 5. The CDR3 length is 15 residues. Germline-derived CDR1 and CDR2 are MNHNY and SVGAGI (reference sequence). CDR3 DNA sequence: TGTGCCAGCAGTACTGACAGGGGGCGGCAAGAGACCCAGTACTTC. It encodes CASSTDRGRQETQYF.

The V call is TRBV14, the J call TRBJ2-7; 8 nucleotides agree with TRBD1. Germline-derived CDR1 and CDR2 are SGHDN and FVKESK. CDR3 length equals 16 residues. The junction had 8 bases not matched to a gene; V was cut back by 4 bases and J by 0 bases. In DNA, the CDR3 is TGTGCCAGCAGCCGGAGACAGGGGATACTCTCCTACGAGCAGTACTTC. It yields the protein CASSRRQGILSYEQYF.

The chain is built from TRBV5-1 and TRBJ1-2, with D tentatively TRBD1 (6 bases). The CDR3 sequence is 14 residues long. The ends were cut back, 1 base at V and 8 bases at J, with 15 bases in the middle. Germline loops: CDR1 SGHRS, CDR2 YFSETQ. The CDR3, as DNA: TGCGCCAGCAGCTTGTTCTCAGGGGCCTGGGGCTACACCTTC. Translating gives CASSLFSGAWGYTF.

V usage is TRBV5-1 and J usage is TRBJ2-1, with D possibly being TRBD2 (5 bases). Looked up from germline, CDR1 is SGHRS and CDR2 is YFSETQ. The CDR3 is 15 amino acids. Trimming took 0 bases from V and 7 from J, leaving 14 bases between them. CDR3 bases: TGCGCCAGCAGCTTGGACCCCTTTTCGGGGAATGAGCAGTTCTTC. This codes for CASSLDPFSGNEQFF.

The chain uses TRBV6-4 and TRBJ2-1, with a possible D match to TRBD2 (6 bases). Per the germline V gene, CDR1 is MRHNA and CDR2 is SNTAGT. The CDR3 runs 13 residues. V was trimmed by 10 bases and J by 1 base, leaving 11 bases between them. The CDR3 protein is CATSSGSYNEQFF. CDR3 in DNA: TGTGCCACCTCCAGCGGGTCCTACAATGAGCAGTTCTTC.

This chain joins TRBV5-1 and TRBJ2-2, with a weak D call TRBD1 (5 bases). V lost 4 bases, J lost 5 bases, and 15 bases lay in between. The CDR3 loop spans 15 amino acids. Germline CDR1 SGHRS, CDR2 YFSETQ. The CDR3 is CASSTRSGITGELFF. CDR3 nucleotide sequence: TGCGCCAGCAGCACCCGGTCAGGGATTACCGGGGAGCTGTTTTTT.

The rearrangement uses TRBV5-1 and TRBJ2-7; 8 positions match TRBD2. V shed 0 bases, J shed 4 bases, and the junction held 9 bases outside the gene matches. CDR1 is SGHRS, CDR2 YFSETQ, per germline. CDR3 length equals 16 residues. In DNA, the CDR3 is TGCGCCAGCAGCTTGGGGTTAGCGGGAAATATATACGAGCAGTACTTC. Amino acid sequence: CASSLGLAGNIYEQYF.

This clone was counted a single time. CDR3 bases: TGCGCCAGCAGCTTCGATGGGACAGGGAACAATGAGCAGTTCTTC. It specifies CASSFDGTGNNEQFF. The rearrangement uses TRBV5-1 and TRBJ2-1, with 9 bases fitting TRBD1. Losses at the gene ends were 2 bases for V and 5 bases for J; bases not matched to a gene: 5. The CDR3 has 15 amino acids. The germline CDR1 and CDR2 sequences are SGHRS and YFSETQ.

V gene TRBV7-8 combines with J gene TRBJ2-7; no firm D call. The CDR3 covers 12 residues. Per germline, CDR1 SGHVS and CDR2 FQNEAQ. V lost 3 bases and J lost 3, with 6 bases in between. CDR3 in DNA: TGTGCCAGCAGCTTTGGCAACTACGAGCAGTACTTC. As protein: CASSFGNYEQYF.

This chain joins TRBV7-9 and TRBJ2-5; perhaps TRBD1 as D (7 bases). CDR1 and CDR2 (germline): SEHNR, FQNEAQ (reference sequence). The V end lost 5 bases, the J end lost 5 bases, and 15 bases lay between the germline ends. The CDR3 covers 14 residues. The CDR3 region is CASSRQGRGETQYF. CDR3 in DNA: TGTGCCAGCAGCCGACAGGGTCGGGGGGAGACCCAGTACTTC.

This clone has only one observation. The gene calls are TRBV2 and TRBJ2-1; 8 bases line up with TRBD1. From germline, CDR1 is SNHLY and CDR2 FYNNEI. Trimming took 7 bases from V and 7 from J; bases not matched to a gene: 12. The CDR3 totals 15 residues. The CDR3 coding sequence is TGTGCCAGCAAATTGGGCCAGGGGGCGCGGAATGAGCAGTTCTTC. This translates into CASKLGQGARNEQFF.

The chain has TRBV5-4 and TRBJ2-7; D unclear. Trimming stripped 1 base from V and 7 bases from J, with 15 bases between. The CDR3 runs to 14 residues. Per germline, CDR1 SGHNT and CDR2 YYREEE (reference sequence). The CDR3: CASSLNSLRKEQYF. CDR3 DNA sequence: TGTGCCAGCAGCTTGAACTCTTTGAGGAAGGAGCAGTACTTC.

J is TRBJ2-3 and V is TRBV2, with a weak D call TRBD2 (5 bases). Germline-derived CDR1 and CDR2 are SNHLY and FYNNEI. The length of the CDR3 is 13 residues. The V end was cut by 6 bases, the J end by 6 bases, with 13 bases between. CDR3 residues: CASSVSSPDTQYF. In nucleotides, the CDR3 is TGTGCCAGCAGCGTCTCTAGCCCGGATACGCAGTATTTT.

This clone was recorded only once. The rearrangement uses TRBV29-1 and TRBJ2-5; tentative D call: TRBD2 (6 bases). Between the trimmed V and J ends, which lost 0 bases and 5 bases, there was a span of 16 bases. The CDR3 spans 15 residues. CDR1 and CDR2 (germline): SQVTM, ANQGSEA. The CDR3 nucleotides are TGCAGCGTTGAAGAGCCCCGGGGGTTGGGTGAGACCCAGTACTTC. This codes for CSVEEPRGLGETQYF.

The V and J genes are TRBV29-1 and TRBJ1-4; TRBD1 might be the D (6 bases). Deletions cut 6 bases from V and 6 bases from J, with 14 bases between. Per the germline V gene, CDR1 is SQVTM and CDR2 is ANQGSEA. The CDR3 runs to 13 residues. The CDR3 region is CSVEDRKHEKLFF. CDR3 nucleotides: TGCAGCGTCGAGGACAGAAAGCATGAAAAACTGTTTTTT.